This T cell receptor beta chain was sequenced for a study of blood T cell repertoires in COVID-19. The repertoire was sequenced with immunoSEQ multiplex PCR; TCRdb's copy has only in-frame clones and lacks some. The repertoire holds around 170,000 clones, with 86% as singletons. Looked up from germline, CDR1 is SEHNR and CDR2 is FQNEAQ (reference sequence). The ends lost 1 base at V and 5 bases at J; junction bases unmatched: 7. The CDR3 has 16 residues. Sequencing was done on a sample of PBMCs or T cells enriched from blood (not recorded which). The chain employs TRBV7-9 and TRBJ1-2; 10 bases map to TRBD1. The receptor was isolated from a young woman who had recovered from COVID-19. The CDR3 sequence is CASSLVVGQGEYGYTF. The DNA of the CDR3 is TGTGCCAGCAGCTTAGTCGTCGGACAGGGGGAGTATGGCTACACCTTC.